These 20 T cell receptor beta chains were all obtained from the same sample, sequenced in a study of early T cells in non-severe SARS-CoV-2 infection. TCRdb passed the 5' RACE reads through MiXCR, listing each CDR3 protein once. The sample holds some 60,000 distinct CDR3 sequences, around 12% seen once. The material was whole blood, obtained at baseline. The origin of the receptors is an adult who was a healthcare worker with PCR-confirmed SARS-CoV-2 infection or an uninfected control (not recorded which).

The chain combines TRBV29-1 with TRBJ2-1; D is unresolved. CDR1 is SQVTM, CDR2 ANQGSEA, per germline. The CDR3 is 11 amino acids. V dropped 4 bases and J dropped 8 bases, with 9 bases sitting between them. The DNA of the CDR3 is TGCAGCGTTGGAGTAAGGGATGAGCAGTTCTTC. Protein sequence: CSVGVRDEQFF.

This clonotype was detected only a few times. The chain employs TRBV6-5 and TRBJ1-5, with TRBD1 as a possible D gene (5 bases). V was cut by 4 bases and J by 0 bases, with 16 bases left in between. There are 17 residues in the CDR3. Germline CDR1 is MNHEY and CDR2 is SVGAGI. The CDR3 coding sequence is TGTGCCAGCAGTTCTAACGGACACCAATATAGCAATCAGCCCCAGCATTTT. Its translation is CASSSNGHQYSNQPQHF.

This clonotype came up many times. The V gene is TRBV13, the J gene TRBJ2-7; 7 bases agree with TRBD1. The CDR3 has 13 amino acids. Trimming cost V 5 bases and J 3 bases; bases outside gene matches: 4. Germline values: CDR1 PRHDT, CDR2 FYEKMQ (reference sequence). The DNA of the CDR3 is TGTGCCAGCAGCCTTGGGACAGACTACGAGCAGTACTTC. Translation: CASSLGTDYEQYF.

This clonotype appeared a few times. The rearrangement joins TRBV29-1 to TRBJ2-3; 7 positions agree with TRBD1. This CDR3 region has 15 residues. Trimming removed 1 base from V and 5 bases from J; junction bases left unmatched: 9. CDR1 and CDR2 (germline): SQVTM, ANQGSEA. The CDR3 sequence: CSVEVDRDGGDTQYF. The CDR3 DNA is TGCAGCGTTGAAGTTGACAGGGACGGTGGAGATACGCAGTATTTT.

This chain connects TRBV7-9 to TRBJ2-5; D not resolved. CDR1 and CDR2 from the germline V gene are SEHNR and FQNEAQ (reference sequence). This CDR3 region has 12 residues. V was shortened by 1 base and J by 7 bases, with 7 bases between the two germline ends. The CDR3 spells CASSLGSRTQYF. The CDR3 DNA follows: TGTGCCAGCAGCTTAGGCAGTCGGACCCAGTACTTC. The whole variable domain, filled in from reference TRBV7-9 and TRBJ2-5, reads DTGVSQNPRHKITKRGQNVTFRCDPISEHNRLYWYRQTLGQGPEFLTYFQNEAQLEKSRLLSDRFSAERPKGSFSTLEIQRTEQGDSAMYLCASSLGSRTQYFGPGTRLLVL.

CDR3 amino acids: CASSYSSGQGSYEQYF. The CDR3 nucleotides are TGTGCCAGCAGTTACTCGTCTGGTCAGGGGTCCTACGAGCAGTACTTC. This sequence joins TRBV6-5 and TRBJ2-7; perhaps TRBD1 as D (6 bases). This CDR3 region has 16 residues. V was trimmed by 0 bases and J by 1 base, leaving 13 bases between them. From germline, CDR1 is MNHEY and CDR2 SVGAGI.

As to this clonotype: The conserved phenylalanine or tryptophan is not found at the CDR3 terminus, so this likely reflects a read error. The V call is TRBV4-3, the J call TRBJ2-3, with D perhaps being TRBD1 or TRBD2 (5 bases each). Looked up from germline, CDR1 is LGHNA and CDR2 is YSLEER. CDR3 size: 14 residues. Trimming cost V 1 base and J 6 bases, with 11 bases left between them. The CDR3 sequence is CASSQGGASDTQYY. DNA of the CDR3: TGCGCCAGCAGCCAAGGAGGGGCCTCGGATACGCAGTATTAT.

The V and J genes are TRBV3-1 and TRBJ2-7; the D is unclear. V shed 0 bases and J shed 4 bases, with 4 bases lying between them. In germline, CDR1 is LGHDT, CDR2 YNNKEL (reference sequence). CDR3 length: 12 amino acids. The CDR3 spells CASSQDSYEQYF. The CDR3 coding sequence is TGTGCCAGCAGCCAAGACAGTTACGAGCAGTACTTC.

The V call is TRBV28, the J call TRBJ2-3, with D unclear. This CDR3 contains 15 residues. Germline CDR1 is MDHEN and CDR2 is SYDVKM. V was pared by 3 bases and J by 5 bases, with 15 bases between. This chain's CDR3 is CASSFTRSIGDTQYF. CDR3 sequence (DNA): TGTGCCAGCAGTTTCACAAGGTCGATCGGAGATACGCAGTATTTT.

The rearrangement links TRBV7-8 to TRBJ2-1, with 10 nucleotides matching TRBD2. CDR1 and CDR2 from the germline V gene are SGHVS and FQNEAQ. The V and J ends lost 6 bases and 0 bases, in that order; junction bases with no gene match: 17. The length of the CDR3 is 20 residues. CDR3 protein: CASSALVTSGFSSSYNEQFF. DNA for the CDR3: TGTGCCAGCAGTGCCTTAGTGACTAGCGGGTTTTCCAGCTCCTACAATGAGCAGTTCTTC.

This clonotype has a count of ten or more. The gene calls are TRBV7-8 and TRBJ2-3; maybe TRBD1 (6 bases). With 9 bases removed from V and 6 bases from J, the gap between germline ends came to 16 bases. Per germline, CDR1 SGHVS and CDR2 FQNEAQ. This CDR3 is built from 13 residues. In DNA, the CDR3 is TGTGCCAGTGTACAGGGTTTCAGGGATACGCAGTATTTT. It translates to CASVQGFRDTQYF.

V is TRBV28 and J is TRBJ2-6, with D perhaps matching TRBD1 (5 bases). Germline CDR1 is MDHEN and CDR2 is SYDVKM. This CDR3 contains 16 residues. V lost 7 bases, J lost 0 bases, and 13 bases lay in between. This chain's CDR3 is CASTTGSPSGANVLTF. The CDR3 DNA follows: TGTGCCAGCACTACAGGATCTCCCTCTGGGGCCAACGTCCTGACTTTC.

This clonotype showed up just a few times. The V call is TRBV7-2, the J call TRBJ2-3; TRBD2 matches at 13 bases. CDR3 size: 17 residues. The germline V gene has CDR1 SGHTA and CDR2 FQGNSA. Trimming at V came to 0 bases and at J to 3 bases, leaving 3 bases not matched to a gene. CDR3 nucleotides: TGTGCCAGCAGCTTAGCCCCGGGACTAGCGGGGACAGATACGCAGTATTTT. Protein sequence: CASSLAPGLAGTDTQYF.

In its sample, this clonotype was seen a few times. This chain joins TRBV18 and TRBJ2-2; D gene unclear. The V and J ends lost 3 bases and 5 bases respectively, with 13 bases between them. The CDR3 runs to 15 residues. Per the germline V gene, CDR1 is KGHSH and CDR2 is LQKENI. CDR3 nucleotide sequence: TGTGCCAGCTCACCCAAGGGCCCTCAAACCGGGGAGCTGTTTTTT. Translating it yields CASSPKGPQTGELFF.

This clonotype was detected many times. The gene calls are TRBV29-1 and TRBJ2-7; TRBD1 or TRBD2 may be the D gene (5 bases each). V lost 8 bases, J lost 6 bases, and 14 bases lay in between. The length of the CDR3 is 11 residues. CDR1 and CDR2 from the germline V gene are SQVTM and ANQGSEA. In DNA, the CDR3 is TGCAGCATCGGGACCGCCGGCGAGCAGTACTTC. Protein sequence: CSIGTAGEQYF.

The J gene is TRBJ1-1, the V gene TRBV27; D is unclear. Germline CDR1 reads MNHEY; CDR2 reads SMNVEV (reference sequence). Trimming removed 2 bases at V and 6 bases at J, with 16 bases between. This CDR3 is built from 15 residues. CDR3 DNA: TGTGCCAGCAGTTTAATCCCCCCCGGAAGACCTGAAGCTTTCTTT. This encodes CASSLIPPGRPEAFF.

There are a few counts of this clonotype. V is TRBV29-1 and J is TRBJ2-7; unclear D gene. The germline gives CDR1 SQVTM, CDR2 ANQGSEA. The CDR3 loop spans 14 amino acids. V lost 7 bases and J 5 bases, leaving 21 bases between the germline ends. The CDR3 spells CSARLGGLEDEQYF. The CDR3 DNA reads TGCAGCGCACGACTGGGTGGGCTGGAAGACGAGCAGTACTTC.

The chain employs TRBV2 and TRBJ2-4; TRBD1 might be the D (6 bases). This CDR3 spans 15 amino acids. V shed 2 bases and J shed 6 bases, with 14 bases lying between them. Germline-derived CDR1 and CDR2 are SNHLY and FYNNEI. The CDR3 is CASSEPLEQGNIQYF. The CDR3 DNA reads as TGTGCCAGCAGTGAACCGTTGGAACAGGGAAACATTCAGTACTTC.

The genes are TRBV30 and TRBJ2-7; D is uncertain. Trimming shortened V by 3 bases and J by 0 bases, and 9 bases separated the two germline ends. Germline V gene sequence: CDR1 GTSNPN, CDR2 SVGIG (reference sequence). This CDR3 comprises 13 residues. CDR3 bases: TGTGCCTGGAGGCCAGGAGTCTCCTACGAGCAGTACTTC. Its translation is CAWRPGVSYEQYF.

This clonotype appeared many times. The CDR3 spells CASSLYNSPLHF. CDR3 in DNA: TGTGCCAGCAGCCTCTATAATTCACCCCTCCACTTT. V gene TRBV7-2 combines with J gene TRBJ1-6; D ambiguous. The length of the CDR3 is 12 residues. V was clipped by 5 bases and J by 3 bases, with 2 bases between them. Germline V gene lookup returns CDR1 SGHTA and CDR2 FQGNSA.